Following are 27 T cell receptor beta chains from one sample sequenced in a study of control samples from healthy donors and cancer patients. This table comes from immunoSEQ multiplex PCR, and its TCRdb copy is limited to in-frame clones, with some not included. Among 78,000 or so clones listed, roughly 87% were seen once. Source material: blood. The receptors shown here come from a woman in her forties or fifties in good health.

The rearrangement joins TRBV27 to TRBJ2-5; TRBD2 aligns across 10 bases. Unmatched junction bases numbered 8, after V lost 9 bases and J lost 7 bases. CDR3 length: 13 amino acids. Germline V gene lookup returns CDR1 MNHEY and CDR2 SMNVEV (reference sequence). The CDR3 protein is CASTRTSGGTQYF. The DNA for the CDR3 is TGTGCCAGTACACGGACTAGCGGCGGGACCCAGTACTTC.

This rearrangement joins TRBV7-6 to TRBJ2-1; D remains unclear. This CDR3 is 15 amino acids long. The germline V gene has CDR1 SGHVS and CDR2 FNYEAQ. V lost 1 base and J 8 bases, leaving 15 bases between the germline ends. The CDR3 coding sequence is TGTGCCAGCAGCTTAGGGGCTATACCTACGGATGAGCAGTTCTTC. This translates into CASSLGAIPTDEQFF.

The rearrangement links TRBV7-6 to TRBJ1-1; D unresolved. The CDR3 runs to 14 residues. The V end was cut by 3 bases, the J end by 1 base, with 9 bases between. Germline assignment: CDR1 SGHVS and CDR2 FNYEAQ. Written as DNA, the CDR3 is TGTGCCAGCAGCTTGGGTAGTAGGAACACTGAAGCTTTCTTT. The encoded protein is CASSLGSRNTEAFF.

CDR3 coding DNA: TGCGCCAGCAGCCAAGACCGGACTAGCGGGAGGGCCTACGAGCAGTACTTC. Its translation: CASSQDRTSGRAYEQYF. The rearrangement uses TRBV4-1 and TRBJ2-7, with 15 bases matching TRBD2. CDR3 length: 17 residues. Unmatched junction bases numbered 2, after V lost 0 bases and J lost 2 bases. The germline V gene encodes CDR1 MGHRA and CDR2 YSYEKL.

The gene calls are TRBV5-1 and TRBJ2-1; a possible D gene is TRBD1 (5 bases). From germline, CDR1 is SGHRS and CDR2 YFSETQ. The CDR3 covers 16 residues. The V end lost 4 bases, the J end lost 0 bases, and 14 bases lay between the germline ends. The CDR3 spells CASSPLQASSYNEQFF. CDR3 bases: TGCGCCAGCAGCCCCTTACAGGCAAGCTCCTACAATGAGCAGTTCTTC.

Details on this clone: The DNA is omitted, as the CDR3 cannot be located on it reliably, and the CDR3 follows TCRdb's listing. This sequence joins TRBV19 and TRBJ1-4. 15 amino acids form the CDR3, both terminal residues included. Per germline, CDR1 LNHDA and CDR2 SQIVND (reference sequence). The CDR3 spells CASSMEDGSMKNCFF.

This chain links TRBV12-3 or TRBV12-4 with TRBJ1-1; 8 nucleotides line up with TRBD1. The CDR3 covers 13 residues. The trim removed 5 bases at V and 4 bases at J, leaving 3 bases unmatched. CDR3 nucleotides: TGTGCCAGCAGTAGGACAGGGCGCACTGAAGCTTTCTTT. Protein product: CASSRTGRTEAFF.

This chain joins TRBV28 and TRBJ2-3; 7 bases are shared with TRBD1. Losses at the gene ends were 2 bases for V and 2 bases for J; bases not matched to a gene: 4. The CDR3 spans 15 residues. CDR1 is MDHEN and CDR2 is SYDVKM in the germline V gene. CDR3 bases: TGTGCCAGCAGTTTAGGGACAGAGGCCACAGATACGCAGTATTTT. Protein sequence: CASSLGTEATDTQYF. Combining the CDR3 with reference TRBV28 and TRBJ2-3 gives the whole variable domain DVKVTQSSRYLVKRTGEKVFLECVQDMDHENMFWYRQDPGLGLRLIYFSYDVKMKEKGDIPEGYSVSREKKERFSLILESASTNQTSMYLCASSLGTEATDTQYFGPGTRLTVL.

The chain links TRBV5-1 to TRBJ1-1; tentative D call: TRBD1 (5 bases). Germline CDR1 is SGHRS and CDR2 is YFSETQ. The CDR3 length is 15 residues. Trimming took off 1 base at V and 5 bases at J, with 15 bases between the two ends. The CDR3 DNA follows: TGCGCCAGCAGCTTGACCAGGGATGGAGGTACTGAAGCTTTCTTT. It encodes CASSLTRDGGTEAFF.

CDR3 bases: TGTGCCAGTAGTATAGATGCCCAGGGGACCCAGTACTTC. It encodes CASSIDAQGTQYF. The chain joins TRBV19 to TRBJ2-5; a weak D match, TRBD1 (5 bases). This CDR3 spans 13 amino acids. Trimming took off 0 bases at V and 7 bases at J, with 9 bases between the two ends. The V gene's germline CDR1 is LNHDA and CDR2 SQIVND (reference sequence).

V and J are TRBV7-2 and TRBJ2-7; unclear D gene. Germline V gives CDR1 SGHTA, CDR2 FQGNSA. The CDR3 consists of 12 residues. V was clipped by 5 bases and J by 3 bases, with 8 bases between them. The CDR3 DNA reads as TGTGCCAGCAGCCAACCCCACTACGAGCAGTACTTC. Translated, it gives CASSQPHYEQYF.

The chain links TRBV3-1 (or the pseudogene TRBV3-2) to TRBJ2-1, with 9 positions matching TRBD2. The germline V gene encodes CDR1 LGHDT and CDR2 YNNKEL (reference sequence). CDR3 size: 13 residues. V shed 4 bases, J shed 14 bases, and the junction held 9 bases outside the gene matches. Here the CDR3 reads CASSLSGSGRKFF. In DNA form, the CDR3 reads TGTGCCAGCAGCCTCTCCGGTAGCGGGAGAAAGTTCTTC.

This clone was seen a single time. The chain uses TRBV14 and TRBJ1-3, with TRBD1 matching 7 bases. The CDR3 has 15 residues. The ends lost 1 base at V and 0 bases at J; junction bases unmatched: 0. Germline assignment: CDR1 SGHDN and CDR2 FVKESK. The CDR3 sequence: CASSQGQGSGNTIYF. DNA of the CDR3: TGTGCCAGCAGCCAAGGACAGGGCTCTGGAAACACCATATATTTT. Using reference TRBV14 and TRBJ1-3 for the parts outside the CDR3, the full variable domain is EAGVTQFPSHSVIEKGQTVTLRCDPISGHDNLYWYRRVMGKEIKFLLHFVKESKQDESGMPNNRFLAERTGGTYSTLKVQPAELEDSGVYFCASSQGQGSGNTIYFGEGSWLTVV.

This chain joins TRBV5-1 and TRBJ1-1; 9 bases match TRBD1. The CDR3 runs to 14 residues. J was trimmed by 5 bases and V by 1 base; bases with no gene match: 3. Germline V gene lookup returns CDR1 SGHRS and CDR2 YFSETQ. The CDR3 region has the DNA TGCGCCAGCAGCTTGACAGGGGGCGAGACTGAAGCTTTCTTT. Its translation: CASSLTGGETEAFF.

This chain uses TRBV27 with TRBJ2-7; tentatively, D is TRBD1 or TRBD2 (5 bases each). Germline CDR1 reads MNHEY; CDR2 reads SMNVEV (reference sequence). This CDR3 contains 13 residues. Between the trimmed V and J ends, which lost 5 bases and 7 bases, there was a span of 15 bases. CDR3 DNA sequence: TGTGCCAGCAGTCCCGGGCCGAGGGGAGAGCAGTACTTC. Translation: CASSPGPRGEQYF.

The V and J genes are TRBV7-9 and TRBJ1-1; 9 bases match TRBD1. CDR1 and CDR2 (germline): SEHNR, FQNEAQ (reference sequence). V gave up 4 bases and J gave up 8 bases; unmatched junction bases: 11. CDR3 length: 15 residues. The CDR3 DNA reads TGTGCCAGCAGCTCCACGCGGGACAGGGCGCCCGAAGCTTTCTTT. Protein sequence: CASSSTRDRAPEAFF.

The chain links TRBV7-3 to TRBJ2-4, with 9 nucleotides matching TRBD2. V shed 2 bases, J shed 7 bases, and the junction held 6 bases outside the gene matches. This CDR3 region has 15 residues. CDR1 SGHTA and CDR2 FQGTGA come from the germline V gene. Written as DNA, the CDR3 is TGTGCCAGCAGCTTACGGCGGGAGGGGATGAACATTCAGTACTTC. Residues: CASSLRREGMNIQYF.

The chain joins TRBV6-6 to TRBJ1-5, with 7 bases identical to TRBD1. The germline V gene encodes CDR1 MNHNY and CDR2 SVGAGI (reference sequence). The V and J ends lost 4 bases and 4 bases, in that order; junction bases with no gene match: 7. The length of the CDR3 is 15 residues. CDR3 residues: CASSSQGVGNQPQHF. The CDR3 DNA is TGTGCCAGCAGTTCCCAGGGGGTAGGAAATCAGCCCCAGCATTTT.

This sequence joins TRBV3-1 (or the pseudogene TRBV3-2) and TRBJ1-6; D not certain. V lost 4 bases and J 12 bases, leaving 19 bases between the germline ends. Germline lookup yields CDR1 LGHDT and CDR2 YNNKEL (reference sequence). CDR3 size: 15 residues. The CDR3 protein is CASSPFRGPAQPLHF. DNA for the CDR3: TGTGCCAGCAGCCCCTTTCGAGGGCCGGCTCAACCCCTCCACTTT.

This chain uses TRBV3-1 (or the pseudogene TRBV3-2) with TRBJ2-2; D remains ambiguous. CDR1 LGHDT and CDR2 YNNKEL come from the germline V gene (reference sequence). This CDR3 has 13 residues. V was trimmed by 4 bases and J by 5 bases, leaving 8 bases between them. The CDR3 spells CASSPSLTGELFF. The CDR3 region has the DNA TGTGCCAGCAGCCCCTCGCTTACCGGGGAGCTGTTTTTT.

This chain links TRBV3-1 (or the pseudogene TRBV3-2) with TRBJ2-7; no definite D call. The germline V gene encodes CDR1 LGHDT and CDR2 YNNKEL (reference sequence). This CDR3 has 16 amino acids. V gave up 0 bases and J gave up 3 bases, with 15 bases separating them. In nucleotides, the CDR3 is TGTGCCAGCAGCCAAGATGTCGGATCTACCCTCTACGAGCAGTACTTC. This sequence encodes CASSQDVGSTLYEQYF.

This chain uses TRBV28 with TRBJ2-7; D assignment may be TRBD1 or TRBD2 (5 bases each). The ends were cut back, 0 bases at V and 0 bases at J, with 9 bases in the middle. The germline V gene has CDR1 MDHEN and CDR2 SYDVKM. This CDR3 has 15 amino acids. As DNA, the CDR3 is TGTGCCAGCAGTTTATGGGGGGAACTCTCCTACGAGCAGTACTTC. Its protein is CASSLWGELSYEQYF.

This clone occurred once. This chain uses TRBV11-2 with TRBJ2-2; D not certain. Looked up from germline, CDR1 is SGHAT and CDR2 is FQNNGV. The CDR3 is made up of 14 amino acids. The V gene lost 6 bases and the J gene lost 4 bases, with 12 bases spanning the gap. CDR3 nucleotide sequence: TGTGCCAGCAGTGTGAGAGTGGGCACCGGGGAGCTGTTTTTT. Its protein product is CASSVRVGTGELFF.

J is TRBJ1-4 and V is TRBV5-1; 8 nucleotides align to TRBD1. Trimming took 0 bases from V and 8 from J; bases not matched to a gene: 9. This CDR3 has 16 amino acids. Germline V CDR1 and CDR2: SGHRS, YFSETQ. CDR3 sequence: CASSLALDRGREKLFF. The CDR3 region has the DNA TGCGCCAGCAGCTTGGCCTTAGACAGGGGACGAGAAAAACTGTTTTTT. Full variable domain (outside the CDR3, taken from reference TRBV5-1 and TRBJ1-4): KAGVTQTPRYLIKTRGQQVTLSCSPISGHRSVSWYQQTPGQGLQFLFEYFSETQRNKGNFPGRFSGRQFSNSRSEMNVSTLELGDSALYLCASSLALDRGREKLFFGSGTQLSVL.

J is TRBJ2-1 and V is TRBV6-5; 7 nucleotides match TRBD1. Germline V lookup: CDR1 MNHEY, CDR2 SVGAGI. The CDR3 runs to 13 residues. Trimming at V came to 0 bases and at J to 15 bases, leaving 8 bases not matched to a gene. In DNA, the CDR3 is TGTGCCAGCAGTTACTCGACAGGGCGCGGGTCGTTCTTC. This codes for CASSYSTGRGSFF.

This rearrangement joins TRBV2 to TRBJ2-7; D remains ambiguous. This CDR3 comprises 12 residues. V gave up 8 bases and J gave up 2 bases, with 10 bases separating them. Germline V lookup: CDR1 SNHLY, CDR2 FYNNEI. The CDR3 here is CASVFRTYEQYF. CDR3 DNA sequence: TGTGCCAGCGTTTTTCGGACCTACGAGCAGTACTTC.

The CDR3 spells CASSTGVKNIQYF. In DNA, the CDR3 is TGTGCCAGCAGCACAGGGGTCAAAAACATTCAGTACTTC. This chain uses TRBV2 with TRBJ2-4, with 7 positions matching TRBD1. The V segment lost 6 bases and the J segment 3 bases; nucleotides outside the gene matches: 2. The CDR3 extends over 13 amino acids. CDR1 and CDR2 from the germline V gene are SNHLY and FYNNEI.